A selection of T cell receptor beta chains follows, all from one sample in a study of blood T cell repertoires in COVID-19. Produced via immunoSEQ multiplex PCR; TCRdb's table is partial and in-frame only. Of 250,000 to 350,000 clones in the sample, 65% to 85% were seen once. The sample comprised peripheral blood. Receptors were obtained from a human donor with COVID-19, enrolled during active disease. The donor label of this sample is uncertain. The CDR3 runs from the conserved cysteine through the conserved F or W. The D gene is left open where the match is weak. Clone size is shown for a subset of rows, as once, few, many or a class of expanded clone.

size	D	length	J	V	DNA	CDR3
few	.	14	TRBJ1-1	TRBV6-6	TGTGCCAGCAGTACACCCAGGTTGAACACTGAAGCTTTCTTT	CASSTPRLNTEAFF
.	TRBD1	16	TRBJ1-1	TRBV5-1	TGCGCCAGCAGCCCCGACAGGGGCCAAGGGGGAACTGAAGCTTTCTTT	CASSPDRGQGGTEAFF
.	TRBD1	14	TRBJ1-2	TRBV19	TGTGCCAGTAACCCAGCGACAGGGGGCTATGGCTACACCTTC	CASNPATGGYGYTF
.	.	14	TRBJ2-5	TRBV11-2	TGTGCCAGCAGCTTAGGCGGGTACCAAGAGACCCAGTACTTC	CASSLGGYQETQYF
.	.	16	TRBJ2-2	TRBV5-1	TGCGCCAGCAGCTTGGGTCCTCGCGGTAACACCGGGGAGCTGTTTTTT	CASSLGPRGNTGELFF
.	TRBD1	14	TRBJ1-5	TRBV19	TGTGCCAGTAGTATGGGACAGCATAATCAGCCCCAGCATTTT	CASSMGQHNQPQHF
once	TRBD1	17	TRBJ2-1	TRBV4-3	TGCGCCAGCAGCCAAGATTGGGTGACAGGGGACTACAATGAGCAGTTCTTC	CASSQDWVTGDYNEQFF
once	TRBD1	15	TRBJ1-5	TRBV5-1	TGCGCCAGCGCCGAGGTATCAGGGGGAAATCAGCCCCAGCATTTT	CASAEVSGGNQPQHF
.	TRBD2	17	TRBJ2-3	TRBV11-2	TGTGCCAGCAGCCGATGGACTAGCGGAGAGGGGACAGATACGCAGTATTTT	CASSRWTSGEGTDTQYF
.	.	13	TRBJ1-1	TRBV12-3/TRBV12-4	TGTGCCAGCAGTTTAGACTTCAGGGGTAGAGCTTTCTTT	CASSLDFRGRAFF
.	.	15	TRBJ1-5	TRBV7-6	TGTGCCAGCAGCCCGGGGGGTGGTTTTAATCAGCCCCAGCATTTT	CASSPGGGFNQPQHF
.	TRBD2	17	TRBJ2-7	TRBV5-1	TGCGCCAGCAGCCTGAATAGCGGCCCCGGGGGGGCCTACGAGCAGTACTTC	CASSLNSGPGGAYEQYF
few	.	15	TRBJ1-1	TRBV28	TGTGCCAGCAGTTTCAGCGGGACGGAGAACACTGAAGCTTTCTTT	CASSFSGTENTEAFF
.	TRBD1	16	TRBJ1-2	TRBV6-5	TGTGCCAGCAGTTACGTAAGGACAGGGGGAAACTATGGCTACACCTTC	CASSYVRTGGNYGYTF
few	.	15	TRBJ2-3	TRBV5-6	TGTGCCAGCAGCTTGGGGTACCCAGGGGCCGGTACGCAGTATTTT	CASSLGYPGAGTQYF
.	TRBD2	16	TRBJ2-7	TRBV27	TGTGCCAGCAGTACCGGGACTAGCGGGCGACCCTACGAGCAGTACTTC	CASSTGTSGRPYEQYF
.	TRBD1	13	TRBJ2-7	TRBV6-4	TGTGCCAGCAGTTCGGACAGGGGATTCGAGCAGTACTTC	CASSSDRGFEQYF
.	.	13	TRBJ2-5	TRBV2	TGTGCCAGCAGTAGGGGAGCGGGTGAGACCCAGTACTTC	CASSRGAGETQYF
few	TRBD1	16	TRBJ2-1	TRBV7-7	TGTGCTAGCAGCTTTTTCCAGGGGGCATCCTACAATGAGCAGTTCTTC	CASSFFQGASYNEQFF
.	TRBD2	15	TRBJ2-1	TRBV6-6	TGTGCCAGCAGCACGGCTTTGGGGGAGGGAAATGAGCAGTTCTTC	CASSTALGEGNEQFF
.	.	15	TRBJ1-1	TRBV14	TGTGCCAGCAGCCCTCTGGGGCAGCCGGGCACTGAAGCTTTCTTT	CASSPLGQPGTEAFF
.	TRBD1	16	TRBJ2-7	TRBV19	TGTGCCACCAGTAGGGATACCGGGACAGGGGCGACCGAGCAGTACTTC	CATSRDTGTGATEQYF
many	TRBD1	15	TRBJ2-2	TRBV3-1/TRBV3-2	TGTGCCAGCAGGCGACAGGGGGCGAACACCGGGGAGCTGTTTTTT	CASRRQGANTGELFF
.	TRBD2	16	TRBJ2-2	TRBV11-2	TGTGCCAGCAGCTTAACGGGGGGGAAAGCCACCGGGGAGCTGTTTTTT	CASSLTGGKATGELFF
.	TRBD2	15	TRBJ2-3	TRBV5-8	TGTGCCAGCAGCTTGGAGCTAGCGGGAGGGCATACGCAGTATTTT	CASSLELAGGHTQYF
.	.	13	TRBJ1-5	TRBV19	TGTGCCAGCAAAAGACAGGGCAATCAGCCCCAGCATTTT	CASKRQGNQPQHF
.	TRBD2	15	TRBJ2-3	TRBV7-7	TGTGCTAGCAGCCCTAGCGGGAGGGGCCCCAGTACGCAGTATTTT	CASSPSGRGPSTQYF
many	.	17	TRBJ1-6	TRBV4-1	TGCGCCAGCAGCCAAGATTTCAAAGGGCAGGGTAATTCACCCCTCCACTTT	CASSQDFKGQGNSPLHF
.	TRBD1	16	TRBJ1-2	TRBV4-1	TGCGCCAGCAGCCGATCCTCGACAGGGTTGGACTATGGCTACACCTTC	CASSRSSTGLDYGYTF
.	.	14	TRBJ2-5	TRBV2	TGTGCCAGCAGTGAAAAGCTAGCGTGGGAGACCCAGTACTTC	CASSEKLAWETQYF
.	.	12	TRBJ1-5	TRBV28	TGTGCCAGCGGGCCCTTGAATCAGCCCCAGCATTTT	CASGPLNQPQHF
.	TRBD1	15	TRBJ1-2	TRBV6-6	TGTGCCAGCAGGGACGGGACAGGGGGCAGGTATGGCTACACCTTC	CASRDGTGGRYGYTF
.	.	14	TRBJ2-7	TRBV18	TGTGCCAGCTCACCAATGCAGGGGTTGTACGAGCAGTACTTC	CASSPMQGLYEQYF
once	.	15	TRBJ2-1	TRBV28	TGTGCCAGCAGTTCCGTCCCCGGACTCAACAATGAGCAGTTCTTC	CASSSVPGLNNEQFF
.	.	15	TRBJ2-3	TRBV11-2	TGTGCCAGCAGCACAAACGCACAAGTCACAGATACGCAGTATTTT	CASSTNAQVTDTQYF
.	.	19	TRBJ1-5	TRBV21-1	TGTGCCAGCAGCGGTCCCGGGCGGGACAGGGGTTATAGCAATCAGCCCCAGCATTTT	CASSGPGRDRGYSNQPQHF
.	TRBD1	19	TRBJ1-5	TRBV28	TGTGCCAGCAGTTTAATGACGGGACAGGGGACCTATAGCAATCAGCCCCAGCATTTT	CASSLMTGQGTYSNQPQHF
.	.	14	TRBJ2-3	TRBV27	TGTGCCAGCTTACCTCCAGGGAGGACAGATACGCAGTATTTT	CASLPPGRTDTQYF
.	.	15	TRBJ2-1	TRBV7-9	TGTGCCAGCACTCCCAGCGGCTCCTCCTACAATGAGCAGTTCTTC	CASTPSGSSYNEQFF
.	.	12	TRBJ1-2	TRBV29-1	TGCAGCGTTGACGTAGTTTACTATGGCTACACCTTC	CSVDVVYYGYTF
.	.	15	TRBJ1-1	TRBV3-1/TRBV3-2	TGTGCCAGCAGCCAATCGCCAGACTCGAACACTGAAGCTTTCTTT	CASSQSPDSNTEAFF
.	TRBD2	14	TRBJ2-7	TRBV28	TGTGCCTCTCAGCCGGGGGGGGCTACCTACGAGCAGTACTTC	CASQPGGATYEQYF
.	TRBD1	16	TRBJ2-5	TRBV12-5	TGTGCTAGTGGTTTGGATCTTACAGGGGACCAAGAGACCCAGTACTTC	CASGLDLTGDQETQYF
many	.	17	TRBJ2-3	TRBV28	TGTGCCAGCAGTTTAAGGAGTGGGAGTAGTACCGCAGATACGCAGTATTTT	CASSLRSGSSTADTQYF
.	.	18	TRBJ2-6	TRBV13	TGTGCCAGCAGCTTAGGCCTGGGGGGACGCTCTGGGGCCAACGTCCTGACTTTC	CASSLGLGGRSGANVLTF
.	.	14	TRBJ2-1	TRBV11-3	TGTGCCAGCAGCCCGACTGCGGGGAACAATGAGCAGTTCTTC	CASSPTAGNNEQFF